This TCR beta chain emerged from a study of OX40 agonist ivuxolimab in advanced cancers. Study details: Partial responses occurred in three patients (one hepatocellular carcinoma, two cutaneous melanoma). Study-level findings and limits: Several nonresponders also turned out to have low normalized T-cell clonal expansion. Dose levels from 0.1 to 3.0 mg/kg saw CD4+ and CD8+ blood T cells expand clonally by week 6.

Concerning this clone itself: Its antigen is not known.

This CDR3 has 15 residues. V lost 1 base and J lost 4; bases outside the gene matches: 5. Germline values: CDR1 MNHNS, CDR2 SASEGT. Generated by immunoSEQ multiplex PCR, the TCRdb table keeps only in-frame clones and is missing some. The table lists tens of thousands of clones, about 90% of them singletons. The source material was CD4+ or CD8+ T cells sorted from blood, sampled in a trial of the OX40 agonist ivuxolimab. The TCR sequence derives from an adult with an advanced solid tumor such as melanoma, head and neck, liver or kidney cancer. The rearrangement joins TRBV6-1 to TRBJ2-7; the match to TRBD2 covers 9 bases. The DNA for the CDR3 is TGTGCCAGCAGTGAAGAGGCCAGCGGGGGGTACGAGCAGTACTTC. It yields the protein CASSEEASGGYEQYF.